This T cell receptor (beta chain) was recorded in a study of blood T cells in healthy people across ages. Overall study results and limits: Investigators treated diversity estimates from one million T cells as underestimates. A roughly linear fall in TCR beta diversity per million T cells was seen with increasing age.

Worth noting for this clonotype: Its target is unknown.

Germline lookup yields CDR1 SGHRS and CDR2 YFSETQ. V shed 3 bases and J 2 bases; nucleotides not matched to a gene: 6. The CDR3 is made up of 18 amino acids. A J-beta primer mix and a sample-barcoded 5' primer were used in a second PCR of roughly 7 to 12 cycles. MiXCR, applied by TCRdb to the 5' RACE reads, yields one record per CDR3 protein. The table has approximately 320,000 distinct CDR3 sequences, roughly 26% seen once. The genes are TRBV5-1 and TRBJ2-3, with 16 bases that match TRBD2. The sample taken for sequencing was blood. This receptor was taken from a woman in her 70s in good health. The chain's CDR3 is CASSYRGLAGGSTDTQYF. CDR3 nucleotide sequence: TGCGCCAGCAGCTACAGGGGACTAGCGGGAGGGTCCACAGATACGCAGTATTTT.